This paragraph reports one TCR beta chain. These data are taken from a study of cytomegalovirus exposure and HLA in healthy donors. Both 60 Vbeta primers and 13 Jbeta primers went into the PCR. Produced via immunoSEQ multiplex PCR; TCRdb's table is partial and in-frame only. Of tens of thousands of clones detected, more than 60% appear once; the ten largest clones hold about 2.2%. The sample consisted of PBMCs. The TCR sequence derives from a man aged 35 to 55 in good health and CMV-seronegative.

The CDR3 region is CASRTGENTGELFF. The CDR3 nucleotides read TGTGCCAGCAGGACAGGAGAGAACACCGGGGAGCTGTTTTTT. J is TRBJ2-2 and V is TRBV6-5; the D gene is possibly TRBD1 (6 bases). Germline loops: CDR1 MNHEY, CDR2 SVGAGI. V lost 6 bases and J 1 base, leaving 9 bases between the germline ends. This CDR3 region has 14 residues.